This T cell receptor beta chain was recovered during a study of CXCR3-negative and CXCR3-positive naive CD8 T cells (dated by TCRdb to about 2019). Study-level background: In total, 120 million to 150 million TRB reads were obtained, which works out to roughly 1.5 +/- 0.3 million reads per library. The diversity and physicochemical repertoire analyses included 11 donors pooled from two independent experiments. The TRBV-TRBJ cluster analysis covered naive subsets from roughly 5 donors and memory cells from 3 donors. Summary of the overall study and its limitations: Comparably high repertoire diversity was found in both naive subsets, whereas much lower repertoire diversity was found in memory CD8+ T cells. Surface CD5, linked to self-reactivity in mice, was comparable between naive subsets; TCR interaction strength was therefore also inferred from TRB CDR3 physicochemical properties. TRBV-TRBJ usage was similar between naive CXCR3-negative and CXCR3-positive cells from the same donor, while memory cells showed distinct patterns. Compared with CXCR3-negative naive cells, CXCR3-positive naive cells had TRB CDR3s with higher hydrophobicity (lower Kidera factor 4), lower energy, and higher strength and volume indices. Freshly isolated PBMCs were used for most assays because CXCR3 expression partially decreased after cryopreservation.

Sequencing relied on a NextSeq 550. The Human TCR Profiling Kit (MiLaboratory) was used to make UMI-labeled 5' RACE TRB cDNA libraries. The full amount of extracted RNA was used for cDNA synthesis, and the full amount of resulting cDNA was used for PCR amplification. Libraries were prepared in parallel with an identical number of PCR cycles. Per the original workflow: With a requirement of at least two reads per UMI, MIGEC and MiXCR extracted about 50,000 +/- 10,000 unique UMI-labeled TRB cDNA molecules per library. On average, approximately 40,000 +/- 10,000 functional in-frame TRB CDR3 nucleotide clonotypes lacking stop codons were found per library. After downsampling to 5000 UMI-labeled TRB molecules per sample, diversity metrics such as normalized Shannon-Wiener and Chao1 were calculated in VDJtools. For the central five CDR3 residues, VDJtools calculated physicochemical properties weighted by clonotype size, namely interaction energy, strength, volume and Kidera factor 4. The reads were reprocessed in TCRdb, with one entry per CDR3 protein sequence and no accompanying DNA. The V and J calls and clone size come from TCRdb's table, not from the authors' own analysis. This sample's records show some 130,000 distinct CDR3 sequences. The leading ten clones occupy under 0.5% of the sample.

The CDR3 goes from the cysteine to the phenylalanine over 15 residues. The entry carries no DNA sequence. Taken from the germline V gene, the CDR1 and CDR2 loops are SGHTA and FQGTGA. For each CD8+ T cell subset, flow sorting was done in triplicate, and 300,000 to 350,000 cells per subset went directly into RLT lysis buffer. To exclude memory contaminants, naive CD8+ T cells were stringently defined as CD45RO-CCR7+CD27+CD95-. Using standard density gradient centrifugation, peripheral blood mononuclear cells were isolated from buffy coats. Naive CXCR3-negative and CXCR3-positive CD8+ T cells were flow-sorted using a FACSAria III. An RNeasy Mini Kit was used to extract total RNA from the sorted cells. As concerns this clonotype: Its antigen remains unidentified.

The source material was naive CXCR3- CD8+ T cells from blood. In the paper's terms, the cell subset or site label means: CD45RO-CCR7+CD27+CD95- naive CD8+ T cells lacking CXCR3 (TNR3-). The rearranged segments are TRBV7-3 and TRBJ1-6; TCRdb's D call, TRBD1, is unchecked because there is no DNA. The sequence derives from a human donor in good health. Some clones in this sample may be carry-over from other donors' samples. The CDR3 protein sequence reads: CASSVHGDWDSPLHF.